This TCR beta chain was documented in a study of cytomegalovirus exposure and HLA in healthy donors. Study-wide context: The approximately 110 validation repertoires, a later analysis reported, used the same platform as the 666 first-cohort repertoires. Broader study findings: Specificity for CMV antigens was confirmed in vitro for a few of the CMV-associated chains. Cytomegalovirus-associated status was assigned to more than 150 TCR beta chains.

Germline V gene sequence: CDR1 MDHEN, CDR2 SYDVKM. The CDR3 runs 17 residues. The V and J ends lost 5 bases and 0 bases respectively, with 14 bases between them. On this clone: The antigen is undetermined.

The table came from immunoSEQ multiplex PCR; TCRdb's copy has only in-frame clones and leaves some out. The sample holds about 140,000 clones; roughly nine tenths are singletons and the top ten take approximately 3%. The receptor was derived from a man between 18 and 35 years old in good health and CMV-seronegative. The sample taken for sequencing was PBMCs. This chain connects TRBV28 to TRBJ2-6; D is ambiguous. For the CDR3, the DNA is TGTGCCAGCAGTGACCCCCGACTTGACTCTGGGGCCAACGTCCTGACTTTC. This translates into CASSDPRLDSGANVLTF. Complete variable domain (other parts from reference TRBV28 and TRBJ2-6): DVKVTQSSRYLVKRTGEKVFLECVQDMDHENMFWYRQDPGLGLRLIYFSYDVKMKEKGDIPEGYSVSREKKERFSLILESASTNQTSMYLCASSDPRLDSGANVLTFGAGSRLTVL.